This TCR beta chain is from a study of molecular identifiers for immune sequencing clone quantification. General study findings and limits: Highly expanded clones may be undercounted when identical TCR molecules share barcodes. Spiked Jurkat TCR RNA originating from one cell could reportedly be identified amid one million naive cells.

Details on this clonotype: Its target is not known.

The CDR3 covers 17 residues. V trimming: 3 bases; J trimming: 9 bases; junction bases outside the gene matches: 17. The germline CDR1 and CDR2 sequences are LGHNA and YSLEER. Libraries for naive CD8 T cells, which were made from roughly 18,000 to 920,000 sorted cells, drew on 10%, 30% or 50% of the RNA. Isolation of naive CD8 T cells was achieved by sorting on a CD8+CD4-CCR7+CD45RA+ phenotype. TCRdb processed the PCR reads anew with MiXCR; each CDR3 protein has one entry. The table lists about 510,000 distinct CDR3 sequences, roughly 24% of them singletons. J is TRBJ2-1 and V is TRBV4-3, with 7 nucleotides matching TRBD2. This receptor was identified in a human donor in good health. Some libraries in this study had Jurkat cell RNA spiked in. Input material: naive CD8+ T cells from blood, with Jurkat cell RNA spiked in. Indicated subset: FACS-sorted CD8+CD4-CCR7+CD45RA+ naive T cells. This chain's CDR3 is CASSHGAGRGYEPEQFF. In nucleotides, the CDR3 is TGCGCCAGCAGCCACGGGGCCGGGCGGGGGTACGAGCCTGAGCAGTTCTTC.